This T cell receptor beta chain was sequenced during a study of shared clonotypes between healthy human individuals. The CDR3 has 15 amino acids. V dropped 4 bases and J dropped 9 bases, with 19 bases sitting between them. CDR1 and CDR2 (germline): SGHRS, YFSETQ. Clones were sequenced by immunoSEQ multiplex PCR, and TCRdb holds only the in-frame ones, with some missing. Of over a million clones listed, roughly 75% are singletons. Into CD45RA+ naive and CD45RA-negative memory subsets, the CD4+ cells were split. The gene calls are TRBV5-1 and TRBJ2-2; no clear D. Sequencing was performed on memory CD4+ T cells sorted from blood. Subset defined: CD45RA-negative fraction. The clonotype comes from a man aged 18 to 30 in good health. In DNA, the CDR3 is TGCGCCAGCAGCCCTGACGCGACCTCTGGCAGGGAGCTGTTTTTT. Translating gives CASSPDATSGRELFF. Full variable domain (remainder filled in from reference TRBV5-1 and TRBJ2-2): KAGVTQTPRYLIKTRGQQVTLSCSPISGHRSVSWYQQTPGQGLQFLFEYFSETQRNKGNFPGRFSGRQFSNSRSEMNVSTLELGDSALYLCASSPDATSGRELFFGEGSRLTVL.